The 24 T cell receptor beta chains below come from one sample, sequenced in a study of response to subunit inactivated influenza vaccine. TCRdb recomputed calls from the RT-PCR reads with MiXCR, one row per CDR3 protein. The table lists about 800,000 distinct CDR3 sequences, about 20% of them singletons. The input for sequencing was PBMCs from blood, taken approximately 5 days after vaccination. The source is a man aged 45 to 65 who received an inactivated influenza vaccine.

The rearrangement uses TRBV25-1 and TRBJ2-5; 9 nucleotides match TRBD1. Trimming removed 6 bases from V and 5 bases from J; junction bases left unmatched: 10. The germline V gene encodes CDR1 MGHDK and CDR2 SYGVNS. This CDR3 has 15 residues. This chain's CDR3 is CASSTTGGVWETQYF. The CDR3 DNA sequence: TGTGCCAGCAGCACTACAGGGGGCGTTTGGGAGACCCAGTACTTC.

This clonotype was seen a few times. The chain combines TRBV4-1 with TRBJ2-7, with TRBD2 matching over 8 bases. With 1 base clipped from V and 5 bases from J, the junction kept 10 bases outside the gene matches. Germline CDR1 MGHRA, CDR2 YSYEKL. This CDR3 spans 16 amino acids. The CDR3 loop reads CASSQGNGAGANEQYF. CDR3 DNA sequence: TGCGCCAGCAGCCAAGGCAATGGAGCGGGAGCCAACGAGCAGTACTTC.

The chain joins TRBV6-2 or TRBV6-3 to TRBJ2-7; D unresolved. The germline gives CDR1 MNHEY, CDR2 SVGEGT. Trimming shortened V by 2 bases and J by 3 bases, and 17 bases separated the two germline ends. This CDR3 region has 16 residues. CDR3 protein: CASSYEPLWISYEQYF. CDR3 coding DNA: TGTGCCAGCAGTTACGAACCACTATGGATAAGCTACGAGCAGTACTTC.

This clonotype has just a few counts. The V gene is TRBV6-2 or TRBV6-3, the J gene TRBJ2-7; 9 nucleotides match TRBD1. Germline values: CDR1 MNHEY, CDR2 SVGEGT. The CDR3 extends over 15 amino acids. Trimming cost V 8 bases and J 4 bases; bases outside gene matches: 12. The CDR3 DNA is TGTGCCAGCGGCACCACACAGGGGGCGTTTTACGAGCAGTACTTC. It yields the protein CASGTTQGAFYEQYF.

The CDR3 spells CSVEEKRAGYTF. As DNA, the CDR3 is TGCAGCGTTGAAGAAAAACGTGCTGGCTACACCTTC. The V and J genes are TRBV29-1 and TRBJ1-2; D gene uncertain. V was clipped by 0 bases and J by 7 bases, with 9 bases between them. This CDR3 comprises 12 residues. Per germline, CDR1 SQVTM and CDR2 ANQGSEA.

The chain joins TRBV12-3 or TRBV12-4 to TRBJ1-6; D gene ambiguous. The CDR3 spans 14 residues. Between the trimmed V and J ends, which lost 5 bases and 7 bases, there was a span of 12 bases. In DNA form, the CDR3 reads TGTGCCAGCAGTCCAAGCTACCGGAATTCACCCCTCCACTTT. Its protein is CASSPSYRNSPLHF.

The chain couples TRBV11-2 to TRBJ2-5; tentatively, D is TRBD2 (5 bases). CDR1 and CDR2 from the germline V gene are SGHAT and FQNNGV. Trimming shortened V by 6 bases and J by 2 bases, and 13 bases separated the two germline ends. This CDR3 is 14 amino acids long. In nucleotides, the CDR3 is TGTGCCAGCAGAGTCGGTCAGCGGCAAGAGACCCAGTACTTC. This codes for CASRVGQRQETQYF.

This clonotype was counted a few times. The chain links TRBV2 to TRBJ2-3; 7 bases align to TRBD2. CDR1 SNHLY and CDR2 FYNNEI come from the germline V gene. The CDR3 has 15 residues. Trimming cost V 8 bases and J 3 bases; bases outside gene matches: 11. This chain's CDR3 is CASPLGGRTTDTQYF. CDR3 bases: TGTGCCAGCCCTTTGGGCGGGAGAACTACAGATACGCAGTATTTT.

The chain combines TRBV5-5 with TRBJ1-5; D not resolved. The V gene's germline CDR1 is SGHKS and CDR2 YYEKEE (reference sequence). V was pared by 3 bases and J by 5 bases, with 15 bases between. The CDR3 sequence is 15 residues long. CDR3 amino acids: CASSSGAGSYQPQHF. The CDR3 DNA is TGTGCCAGCAGCTCTGGCGCGGGATCCTATCAGCCCCAGCATTTT.

There are a few counts of this clonotype. This chain links TRBV20-1 with TRBJ2-3; D is ambiguous. Germline V gene data show CDR1 as DFQATT and CDR2 as SNEGSKA (reference sequence). CDR3 length: 14 amino acids. Trimming stripped 6 bases from V and 2 bases from J, with 15 bases between. CDR3 nucleotides: TGCAGTGCCATTGACCGAACATTCACAGATACGCAGTATTTT. It specifies CSAIDRTFTDTQYF.

The chain links TRBV29-1 to TRBJ2-7; D is undetermined. CDR1 is SQVTM, CDR2 ANQGSEA, per germline. Between the trimmed V and J ends, which lost 0 bases and 0 bases, there was a span of 9 bases. CDR3 length: 14 amino acids. The CDR3 DNA reads TGCAGCGTTGAAGATTCCAGGTTCTCCTACGAGCAGTACTTC. Translation gives CSVEDSRFSYEQYF.

V is TRBV12-3 or TRBV12-4 and J is TRBJ2-1, with 13 bases that match TRBD2. This CDR3 has 16 residues. Trimming at V came to 6 bases and at J to 10 bases, leaving 12 bases not matched to a gene. In DNA form, the CDR3 reads TGTGCCAGCAGCAAGGGGACTAGCGGGACCTGGTACGAGCAGTTCTTC. This codes for CASSKGTSGTWYEQFF.

The rearrangement joins TRBV7-2 to TRBJ2-3; no clear D gene. Trimming took off 4 bases at V and 5 bases at J, with 10 bases between the two ends. The CDR3 spans 13 residues. Germline V CDR1 and CDR2: SGHTA, FQGNSA. The CDR3 loop reads CASSWLLRDTQYF. CDR3 bases: TGTGCCAGCAGCTGGCTCCTTCGAGATACGCAGTATTTT. Full variable domain (missing parts from reference TRBV7-2 and TRBJ2-3): GAGVSQSPSNKVTEKGKDVELRCDPISGHTALYWYRQSLGQGLEFLIYFQGNSAPDKSGLPSDRFSAERTGGSVSTLTIQRTQQEDSAVYLCASSWLLRDTQYFGPGTRLTVL.

The V gene is TRBV15, the J gene TRBJ2-7; D is possibly TRBD1 (5 bases). V lost 0 bases, J lost 6 bases, and 18 bases lay in between. The CDR3 is made up of 16 amino acids. Germline V gives CDR1 LNHNV, CDR2 YYDKDF (reference sequence). The CDR3 DNA is TGTGCCACCAGCAGAGATACATCGCCAGGGTTAGGCGAGCAGTACTTC. This codes for CATSRDTSPGLGEQYF.

The chain is built from TRBV29-1 and TRBJ2-3; 15 nucleotides agree with TRBD2. The V gene end was trimmed by 7 bases and the J gene end by 6 bases; junction bases not matched to a gene: 5. The CDR3 contains 14 residues. Germline assignment: CDR1 SQVTM and CDR2 ANQGSEA. CDR3 sequence: CSERTSGGADTQYF. The CDR3 DNA is TGCAGCGAGCGGACTAGCGGGGGGGCCGATACGCAGTATTTT.

The CDR3 loop reads CASNRDPGYNEQFF. The CDR3, as DNA: TGCGCCAGCAACCGGGACCCGGGGTACAATGAGCAGTTCTTC. The J gene is TRBJ2-1, the V gene TRBV4-3; perhaps D is TRBD1 or TRBD2 (5 bases each). The V and J ends lost 7 bases and 4 bases respectively, with 14 bases between them. CDR1 is LGHNA, CDR2 YSLEER, per germline. The CDR3 is made up of 14 amino acids.

This clonotype has more than one count but fewer than ten. The chain links TRBV10-2 to TRBJ1-4; perhaps TRBD1 as D (5 bases). The CDR3 contains 16 residues. Germline V gene sequence: CDR1 WSHSY, CDR2 SAAADI. Trimming took 2 bases from V and 7 from J, leaving 17 bases between them. This CDR3 reads CASSETAGISGEKLFF. The CDR3 bases are TGCGCCAGCAGTGAGACAGCAGGGATATCCGGTGAAAAACTGTTTTTT.

This clonotype occurred many times. CDR3 DNA: TGTGCCAGCAGCTTAGTACTAGCGGGGGGAGGTGAGCAGTTCTTC. This sequence encodes CASSLVLAGGGEQFF. The rearrangement links TRBV7-2 to TRBJ2-1; 12 bases are a match to TRBD2. The CDR3 consists of 15 residues. Germline V gene lookup returns CDR1 SGHTA and CDR2 FQGNSA. J gave up 9 bases and V 1 base, and 4 bases lay outside the gene matches. The variable domain in full, with the rest retrieved from reference TRBV7-2 and TRBJ2-1, is GAGVSQSPSNKVTEKGKDVELRCDPISGHTALYWYRQSLGQGLEFLIYFQGNSAPDKSGLPSDRFSAERTGGSVSTLTIQRTQQEDSAVYLCASSLVLAGGGEQFFGPGTRLTVL.

The table lists this clonotype with a few counts. This chain links TRBV11-2 with TRBJ2-7, with 7 bases matching TRBD1. Germline V lookup: CDR1 SGHAT, CDR2 FQNNGV. V shed 0 bases, J shed 1 base, and the junction held 3 bases outside the gene matches. The CDR3 consists of 15 residues. The CDR3 bases are TGTGCCAGCAGCTTAGATTGGACAGGTTCCTACGAGCAGTACTTC. Encoded protein: CASSLDWTGSYEQYF.

This chain connects TRBV10-3 to TRBJ2-3; D could derive from TRBD1 or TRBD2 (5 bases each). Trimming removed 2 bases from V and 2 bases from J, with 11 bases in between. Germline CDR1 reads ENHRY; CDR2 reads SYGVKD. This CDR3 is 15 amino acids long. CDR3 loop: CAISEGRGPTDTQYF. The CDR3, as DNA: TGTGCCATCAGTGAGGGTAGGGGACCCACAGATACGCAGTATTTT.

This clonotype has more than one count but fewer than ten. The J gene is TRBJ2-7, the V gene TRBV10-3, with TRBD2 matching 12 bases. This CDR3 is 13 amino acids long. V trimming: 6 bases; J trimming: 3 bases; junction bases outside the gene matches: 0. Germline V gene sequence: CDR1 ENHRY, CDR2 SYGVKD. Here the CDR3 DNA reads TGTGCCATCAGACTAGCGGGGGGCTACGAGCAGTACTTC. Translation: CAIRLAGGYEQYF.

This sequence joins TRBV7-2 and TRBJ2-7; D is unresolved. Germline V gene lookup returns CDR1 SGHTA and CDR2 FQGNSA. Trimming left V 0 bases short and J 0 bases short, with 12 bases between. There are 16 residues in the CDR3. CDR3 region: CASSLAGRSNSYEQYF. CDR3 coding DNA: TGTGCCAGCAGCTTAGCTGGCAGGTCCAACTCCTACGAGCAGTACTTC.

This clonotype was picked up a small number of times. V and J are TRBV5-4 and TRBJ1-1, with D uncertain. In germline, CDR1 is SGHNT, CDR2 YYREEE (reference sequence). CDR3 length equals 15 residues. The germline V and J ends were trimmed by 2 bases and 0 bases, with 11 bases remaining between them. DNA of the CDR3: TGTGCCAGCAGCTTTGCCTCGGTCGTGAACACTGAAGCTTTCTTT. Its protein is CASSFASVVNTEAFF.

This chain joins TRBV12-3 or TRBV12-4 and TRBJ2-1; D is unresolved. Deletions cut 5 bases from V and 9 bases from J, with 14 bases between. This CDR3 contains 13 residues. The CDR3 DNA reads as TGTGCCAGCAGTATCCGAGTTTCGGTTGAGCAGTTCTTC. It yields the protein CASSIRVSVEQFF.